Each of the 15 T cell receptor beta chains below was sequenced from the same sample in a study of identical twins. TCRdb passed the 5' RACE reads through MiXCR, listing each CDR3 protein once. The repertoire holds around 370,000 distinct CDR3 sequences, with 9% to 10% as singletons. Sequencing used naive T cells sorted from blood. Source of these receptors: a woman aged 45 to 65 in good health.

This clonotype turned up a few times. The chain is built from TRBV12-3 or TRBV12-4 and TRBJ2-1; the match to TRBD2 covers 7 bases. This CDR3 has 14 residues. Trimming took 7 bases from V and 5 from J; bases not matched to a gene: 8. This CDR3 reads CASTPRDYDNEQFF. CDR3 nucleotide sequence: TGTGCCAGCACCCCGCGGGACTATGACAATGAGCAGTTCTTC.

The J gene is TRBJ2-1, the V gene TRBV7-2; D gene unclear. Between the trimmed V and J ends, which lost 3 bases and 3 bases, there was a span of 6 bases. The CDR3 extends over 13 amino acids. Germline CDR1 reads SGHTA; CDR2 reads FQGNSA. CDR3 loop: CASSLQHYNEQFF. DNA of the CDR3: TGTGCCAGCAGCTTGCAGCACTACAATGAGCAGTTCTTC.

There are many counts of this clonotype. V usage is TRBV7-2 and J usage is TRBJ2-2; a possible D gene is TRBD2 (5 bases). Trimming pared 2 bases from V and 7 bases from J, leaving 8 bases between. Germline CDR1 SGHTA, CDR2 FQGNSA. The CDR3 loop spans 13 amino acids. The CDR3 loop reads CASSLSRVGELFF. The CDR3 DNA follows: TGTGCCAGCAGCTTATCGCGGGTCGGGGAGCTGTTTTTT.

The CDR3 region has the DNA TGCGGGTCCCGACAGGGAGTGGGCCAAGGGGAGACCCAGTACTTC. Encoded protein: CGSRQGVGQGETQYF. This sequence joins TRBV20-1 and TRBJ2-5; TRBD1 matches at 7 bases. The CDR3 totals 15 residues. Per the germline V gene, CDR1 is DFQATT and CDR2 is SNEGSKA (reference sequence).

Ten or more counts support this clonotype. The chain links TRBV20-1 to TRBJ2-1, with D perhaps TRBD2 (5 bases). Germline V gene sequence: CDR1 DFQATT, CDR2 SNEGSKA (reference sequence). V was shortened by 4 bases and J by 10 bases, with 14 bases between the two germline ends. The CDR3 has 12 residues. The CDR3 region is CSAMVRVREQFF. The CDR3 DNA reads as TGCAGTGCTATGGTGCGGGTAAGAGAGCAGTTCTTC.

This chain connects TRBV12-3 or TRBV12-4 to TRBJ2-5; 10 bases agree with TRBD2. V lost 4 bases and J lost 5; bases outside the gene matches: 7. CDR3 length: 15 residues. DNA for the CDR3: TGTGCCAGCAGTTCCCCGGGACTAGCGAGGGAGACCCAGTACTTC. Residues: CASSSPGLARETQYF.

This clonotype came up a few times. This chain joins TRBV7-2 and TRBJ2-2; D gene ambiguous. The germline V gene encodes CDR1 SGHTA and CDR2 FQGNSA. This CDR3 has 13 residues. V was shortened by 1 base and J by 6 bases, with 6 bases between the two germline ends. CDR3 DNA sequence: TGTGCCAGCAGCTTAGGACGGGCCGGGGAGCTGTTTTTT. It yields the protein CASSLGRAGELFF. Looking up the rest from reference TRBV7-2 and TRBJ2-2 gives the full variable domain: GAGVSQSPSNKVTEKGKDVELRCDPISGHTALYWYRQSLGQGLEFLIYFQGNSAPDKSGLPSDRFSAERTGGSVSTLTIQRTQQEDSAVYLCASSLGRAGELFFGEGSRLTVL.

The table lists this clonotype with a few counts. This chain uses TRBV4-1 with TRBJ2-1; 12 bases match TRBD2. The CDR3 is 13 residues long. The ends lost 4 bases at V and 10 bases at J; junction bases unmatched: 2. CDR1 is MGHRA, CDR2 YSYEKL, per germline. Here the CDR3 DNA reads TGCGCCAGCAGCCTTGGACTAGCGGGGGAGCAGTTCTTC. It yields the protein CASSLGLAGEQFF.

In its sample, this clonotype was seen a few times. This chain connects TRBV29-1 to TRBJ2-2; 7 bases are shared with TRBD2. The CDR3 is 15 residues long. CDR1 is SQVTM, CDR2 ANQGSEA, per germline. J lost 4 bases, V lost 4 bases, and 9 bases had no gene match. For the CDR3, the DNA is TGCAGCGTTGGAGGCGGGAGTCTTAGCACCGGGGAGCTGTTTTTT. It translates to CSVGGGSLSTGELFF.

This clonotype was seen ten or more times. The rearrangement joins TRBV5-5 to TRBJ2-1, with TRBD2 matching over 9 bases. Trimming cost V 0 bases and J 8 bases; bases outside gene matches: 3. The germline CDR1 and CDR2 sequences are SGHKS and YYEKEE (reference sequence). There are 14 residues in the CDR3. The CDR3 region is CASSLGTSVYEQFF. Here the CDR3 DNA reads TGTGCCAGCAGCTTGGGGACTAGCGTCTATGAGCAGTTCTTC.

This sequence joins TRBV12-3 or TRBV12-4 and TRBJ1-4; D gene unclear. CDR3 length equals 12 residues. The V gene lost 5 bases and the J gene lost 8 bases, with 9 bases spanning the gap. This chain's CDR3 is CASSNPREKLFF. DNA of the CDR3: TGTGCCAGCAGTAACCCTCGCGAAAAACTGTTTTTT.

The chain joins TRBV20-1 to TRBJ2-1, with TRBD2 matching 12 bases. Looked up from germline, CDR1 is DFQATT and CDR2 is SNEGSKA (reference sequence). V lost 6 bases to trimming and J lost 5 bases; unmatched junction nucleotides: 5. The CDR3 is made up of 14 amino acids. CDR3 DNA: TGCAGTGCCTATCGACTAGCGGGAGACAATGAGCAGTTCTTC. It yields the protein CSAYRLAGDNEQFF.

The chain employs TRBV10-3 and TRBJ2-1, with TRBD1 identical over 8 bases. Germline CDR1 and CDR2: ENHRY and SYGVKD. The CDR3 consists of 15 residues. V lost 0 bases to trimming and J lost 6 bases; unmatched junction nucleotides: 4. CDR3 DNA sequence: TGTGCCATCAGTGAGTCGATTGGGACAGGCAATGAGCAGTTCTTC. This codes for CAISESIGTGNEQFF.

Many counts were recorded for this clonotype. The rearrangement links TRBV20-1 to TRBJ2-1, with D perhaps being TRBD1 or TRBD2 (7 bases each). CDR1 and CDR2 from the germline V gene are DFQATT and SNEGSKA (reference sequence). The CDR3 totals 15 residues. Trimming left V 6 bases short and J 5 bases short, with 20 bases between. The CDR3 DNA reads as TGCAGTGCCCAGACAGGGACTATCCCCCACAATGAGCAGTTCTTC. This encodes CSAQTGTIPHNEQFF.

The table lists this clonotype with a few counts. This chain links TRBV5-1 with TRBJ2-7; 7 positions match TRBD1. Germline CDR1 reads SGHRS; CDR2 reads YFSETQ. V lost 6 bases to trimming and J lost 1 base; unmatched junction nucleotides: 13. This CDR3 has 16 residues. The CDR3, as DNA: TGCGCCAGCACCTTCCAGACTTCGACAGGGTCCTACGAGCAGTACGTC. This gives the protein CASTFQTSTGSYEQYV.